This TCR beta chain was captured in a study of T cell repertoires in aging, cancer and after chemotherapy. Amplification of TCR beta used genomic DNA extracted from peripheral blood. A mixed TRB-A/B primer pool amplified rearranged TRB by multiplex touch-down PCR. TCRdb redid the calling of the multiplex PCR reads with MiXCR, one entry per CDR3 protein. The data show approximately 11,000 distinct CDR3 sequences, approximately 30% seen once. Germline CDR1 SGHDT, CDR2 YYEEEE. The V segment lost 1 base and the J segment 4 bases; nucleotides outside the gene matches: 4. This CDR3 is built from 14 residues. This clonotype has just a few counts.

This receptor was obtained from a human donor in good health. The donor label of this sample is uncertain. The J gene is TRBJ1-1, the V gene TRBV5-6; 7 nucleotides match TRBD1. The sequencing input was blood. The CDR3 is CASSLFRGLTEAFF. In nucleotides, the CDR3 is TGTGCCAGCAGCTTGTTTAGGGGGCTCACTGAAGCTTTCTTT. Using reference TRBV5-6 and TRBJ1-1 for the parts outside the CDR3, the full variable domain is DAGVTQSPTHLIKTRGQQVTLRCSPKSGHDTVSWYQQALGQGPQFIFQYYEEEERQRGNFPDRFSGHQFPNYSSELNVNALLLGDSALYLCASSLFRGLTEAFFGQGTRLTVV.